The sequence of this T cell receptor beta chain was determined in a study of control samples from healthy donors and cancer patients. Clones were read by immunoSEQ multiplex PCR, and TCRdb kept only the in-frame ones, dropping some. The sample yields approximately 100,000 clones, roughly 92% seen once. Germline V gives CDR1 LGHDT, CDR2 YNNKEL (reference sequence). The CDR3 covers 12 residues. With 5 bases removed from V and 7 bases from J, the gap between germline ends came to 8 bases. The chain has TRBV3-1 (or the pseudogene TRBV3-2) and TRBJ1-4; no clear D. This receptor was identified in a human donor in good health. The donor label of this sample is uncertain. Input material: blood. The CDR3 loop reads CASSTRGEKLFF. CDR3 bases: TGTGCCAGCAGCACCCGAGGTGAAAAACTGTTTTTT.